One sample yielded the 18 T cell receptor beta chains listed below, sequenced in a study of chronic HIV infection and antiretroviral therapy. TCRdb redid the calling of the 5' RACE reads with MiXCR, one entry per CDR3 protein. The table lists under 55,000 distinct CDR3 sequences, over 15% of them singletons, with over 2.5% in the top ten. Sequenced material: peripheral blood. These receptors were collected from an adult who had HIV and had not received antiretroviral therapy, or was an uninfected healthy control (not recorded which).

In this sample, this clonotype turned up once. The rearrangement links TRBV28 to TRBJ2-7, with D perhaps matching TRBD2 (6 bases). The CDR3 consists of 14 residues. V lost 4 bases and J 7 bases, leaving 17 bases between the germline ends. From germline, CDR1 is MDHEN and CDR2 SYDVKM. The CDR3 sequence: CASSSPGLTMEQYF. As DNA, the CDR3 is TGTGCCAGCAGTTCACCGGGACTCACAATGGAGCAGTACTTC.

The genes are TRBV27 and TRBJ1-1; 7 bases map to TRBD1. Germline CDR1 MNHEY, CDR2 SMNVEV (reference sequence). CDR3 length equals 14 residues. The V segment lost 5 bases and the J segment 5 bases; nucleotides outside the gene matches: 8. The CDR3 sequence is CASSRAGGTTEAFF. CDR3 nucleotides: TGTGCCAGCAGTCGAGCAGGGGGGACGACTGAAGCTTTCTTT.

The gene calls are TRBV4-1 and TRBJ2-1, with 7 bases identical to TRBD2. Germline V lookup: CDR1 MGHRA, CDR2 YSYEKL. The junction had 8 bases not matched to a gene; V was cut back by 2 bases and J by 10 bases. There are 14 residues in the CDR3. The CDR3 region has the DNA TGCGCCAGCAGCCAACGGGAGGACACCTACGAGCAGTTCTTC. Amino acids: CASSQREDTYEQFF.

This clonotype was counted only a few times. The chain recombines TRBV5-1 with TRBJ2-3; maybe TRBD2 (6 bases). Trimming cost V 2 bases and J 2 bases, with 9 bases left between them. Germline CDR1 reads SGHRS; CDR2 reads YFSETQ. CDR3 size: 14 residues. CDR3 loop: CASSFSGYTDTQYF. CDR3 nucleotides: TGCGCCAGCAGCTTTAGCGGCTACACAGATACGCAGTATTTT. The whole variable domain, filled in from reference TRBV5-1 and TRBJ2-3, reads KAGVTQTPRYLIKTRGQQVTLSCSPISGHRSVSWYQQTPGQGLQFLFEYFSETQRNKGNFPGRFSGRQFSNSRSEMNVSTLELGDSALYLCASSFSGYTDTQYFGPGTRLTVL.

This clonotype was picked up a small number of times. The chain combines TRBV14 with TRBJ2-4; D possibly corresponds to TRBD1 (6 bases). Trimming removed 1 base from V and 0 bases from J, with 10 bases in between. The CDR3 length is 16 residues. Germline V gene sequence: CDR1 SGHDN, CDR2 FVKESK. CDR3 region: CASSQALQGAKNIQYF. In DNA form, the CDR3 reads TGTGCCAGCAGCCAAGCCTTACAGGGAGCCAAAAACATTCAGTACTTC.

J is TRBJ2-1 and V is TRBV2, with 7 bases matching TRBD2. The germline CDR1 and CDR2 sequences are SNHLY and FYNNEI. Germline trimming cut 11 bases from V and 0 bases from J; bases unmatched to any gene: 7. The CDR3 contains 14 residues. CDR3 nucleotide sequence: TGTGCCGGAGGAGGGACTATCTCCTACAATGAGCAGTTCTTC. As protein: CAGGGTISYNEQFF.

The table lists this clonotype with a few counts. This chain links TRBV28 with TRBJ1-6; D not certain. The CDR3 consists of 15 residues. Trimming pared 1 base from V and 9 bases from J, leaving 13 bases between. Germline V lookup: CDR1 MDHEN, CDR2 SYDVKM. The CDR3 bases are TGTGCCAGCAGTTTATCGCAGGACCGGGGTTCACCCCTCCACTTT. Amino acids: CASSLSQDRGSPLHF.

The rearrangement uses TRBV4-1 and TRBJ2-3; D not resolved. The CDR3 extends over 12 amino acids. Germline V lookup: CDR1 MGHRA, CDR2 YSYEKL. V was pared by 0 bases and J by 5 bases, with 3 bases between. The CDR3 reads CASSQDQDTQYF. In nucleotides, the CDR3 is TGCGCCAGCAGCCAAGACCAAGATACGCAGTATTTT.

In its sample, this clonotype was seen a few times. The CDR3 coding sequence is TGTGCCAGCAGTCTCGCCGGGTTGGGGGACCAAGAGACCCAGTACTTC. It specifies CASSLAGLGDQETQYF. The rearrangement links TRBV28 to TRBJ2-5, with D possibly being TRBD1 or TRBD2 (5 bases each). Germline CDR1 reads MDHEN; CDR2 reads SYDVKM. The CDR3 totals 16 residues. Trimming removed 5 bases from V and 0 bases from J, with 16 bases in between.

The gene calls are TRBV27 and TRBJ1-1; 7 bases fit TRBD1. With 4 bases clipped from V and 6 bases from J, the junction kept 2 bases outside the gene matches. Germline CDR1 is MNHEY and CDR2 is SMNVEV (reference sequence). CDR3 length equals 12 residues. The CDR3 nucleotides are TGTGCCAGCAGTTCCGACAGGGCTGAAGCTTTCTTT. It encodes CASSSDRAEAFF.

The sample holds a few counts of this clonotype. The chain joins TRBV12-3 or TRBV12-4 to TRBJ2-7, with TRBD2 identical over 8 bases. CDR3 length equals 15 residues. V was clipped by 4 bases and J by 1 base; unmatched bases: 6. In DNA, the CDR3 is TGTGCCAGCAGTTACGGACTAGCCTCGTCCTACGAGCAGTACTTC. Translating gives CASSYGLASSYEQYF.

This chain links TRBV24-1 with TRBJ2-7, with 7 nucleotides matching TRBD2. The CDR3 extends over 15 amino acids. Trimming at V came to 4 bases and at J to 0 bases, leaving 5 bases not matched to a gene. Per the germline V gene, CDR1 is KGHDR and CDR2 is SFDVKD. CDR3 sequence (DNA): TGTGCCACCAGTGACTCTAGCGGCCCCTCCTACGAGCAGTACTTC. It encodes CATSDSSGPSYEQYF.

This clonotype was detected only a few times. The rearrangement joins TRBV29-1 to TRBJ1-3, with TRBD1 matching 7 bases. Per germline, CDR1 SQVTM and CDR2 ANQGSEA. V shed 7 bases, J shed 0 bases, and the junction held 9 bases outside the gene matches. The CDR3 extends over 15 amino acids. CDR3 DNA: TGCAGCGCTGTAGGACAGGAGAGCTCTGGAAACACCATATATTTT. It yields the protein CSAVGQESSGNTIYF.

This clonotype was detected a few times. The chain joins TRBV4-1 to TRBJ2-5; no firm D call. Between the trimmed V and J ends, which lost 1 base and 13 bases, there was a span of 10 bases. The CDR3 is 11 amino acids. Germline assignment: CDR1 MGHRA and CDR2 YSYEKL. The CDR3 here is CASSQGPRRYF. The CDR3 bases are TGCGCCAGCAGCCAAGGCCCTAGGCGGTACTTC.

This clonotype was counted many times. This chain links TRBV10-2 with TRBJ1-5, with 8 nucleotides matching TRBD1. V lost 6 bases and J lost 3; bases outside the gene matches: 4. Germline CDR1 and CDR2: WSHSY and SAAADI. This CDR3 has 14 residues. CDR3 coding DNA: TGCGCCAGCAGAGAGGGACAGGTCAATCAGCCCCAGCATTTT. Amino acids: CASREGQVNQPQHF.

This clonotype was seen only a few times. V gene TRBV6-5 combines with J gene TRBJ2-1; TRBD2 matches at 8 bases. V was pared by 2 bases and J by 4 bases, with 4 bases of the junction left unmatched. CDR1 is MNHEY and CDR2 is SVGAGI in the germline V gene. The CDR3 consists of 15 residues. The CDR3 sequence: CASSYQASGYNEQFF. CDR3 DNA: TGTGCCAGCAGTTACCAGGCTAGCGGGTACAATGAGCAGTTCTTC.

This chain links TRBV11-2 with TRBJ2-7; D is undetermined. V was cut by 5 bases and J by 2 bases, with 10 bases left in between. This CDR3 spans 13 amino acids. Germline assignment: CDR1 SGHAT and CDR2 FQNNGV. The CDR3 reads CASSPTGTYEQYF. The CDR3 region has the DNA TGTGCCAGCAGCCCGACTGGGACCTACGAGCAGTACTTC.

This clonotype was detected a few times. This chain links TRBV28 with TRBJ2-7; no definite D call. The germline V and J ends were trimmed by 6 bases and 3 bases, with 12 bases remaining between them. This CDR3 spans 13 amino acids. Germline V gives CDR1 MDHEN, CDR2 SYDVKM. CDR3 residues: CASSPTGGYEQYF. The CDR3 bases are TGTGCCAGCAGCCCCACCGGTGGCTACGAGCAGTACTTC. The whole variable domain, remainder taken from reference TRBV28 and TRBJ2-7, is DVKVTQSSRYLVKRTGEKVFLECVQDMDHENMFWYRQDPGLGLRLIYFSYDVKMKEKGDIPEGYSVSREKKERFSLILESASTNQTSMYLCASSPTGGYEQYFGPGTRLTVT.